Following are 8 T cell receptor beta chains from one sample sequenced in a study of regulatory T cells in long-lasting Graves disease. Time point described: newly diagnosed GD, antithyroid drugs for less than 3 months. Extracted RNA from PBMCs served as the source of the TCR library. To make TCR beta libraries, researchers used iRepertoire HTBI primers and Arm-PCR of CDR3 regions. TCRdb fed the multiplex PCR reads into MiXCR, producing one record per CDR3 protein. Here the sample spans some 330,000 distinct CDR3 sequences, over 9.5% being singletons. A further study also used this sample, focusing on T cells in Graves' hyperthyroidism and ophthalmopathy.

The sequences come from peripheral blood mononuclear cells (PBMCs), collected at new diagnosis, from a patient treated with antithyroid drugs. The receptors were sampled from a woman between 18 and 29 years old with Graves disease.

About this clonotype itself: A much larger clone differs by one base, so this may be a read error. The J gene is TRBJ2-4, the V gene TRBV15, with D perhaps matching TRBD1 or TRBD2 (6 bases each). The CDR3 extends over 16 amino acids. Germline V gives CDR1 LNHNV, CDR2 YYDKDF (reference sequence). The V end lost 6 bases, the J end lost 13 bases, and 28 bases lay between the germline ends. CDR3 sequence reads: CATRTGGGLLGDEQYF. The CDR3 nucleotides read TGTGCCACCAGGACCGGAGGGGGTCTATTGGGGGATGAGCAGTACTTC. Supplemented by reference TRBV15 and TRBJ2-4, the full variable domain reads DAMVIQNPRYQVTQFGKPVTLSCSQTLNHNVMYWYQQKSSQAPKLLFHYYDKDFNNEADTPDNFQSRRPNTSFCFLDIRSPGLGDTAMYLCATRTGGGLLGDEQYFGAGTRLSVL.

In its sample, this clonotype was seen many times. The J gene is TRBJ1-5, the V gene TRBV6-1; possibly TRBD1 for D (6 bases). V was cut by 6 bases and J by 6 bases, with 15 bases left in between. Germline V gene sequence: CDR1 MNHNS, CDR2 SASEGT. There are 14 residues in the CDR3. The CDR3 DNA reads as TGTGCCAGCAGCCCCTGGACAGTCGGTCAGCCCCAGCATTTT. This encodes CASSPWTVGQPQHF.

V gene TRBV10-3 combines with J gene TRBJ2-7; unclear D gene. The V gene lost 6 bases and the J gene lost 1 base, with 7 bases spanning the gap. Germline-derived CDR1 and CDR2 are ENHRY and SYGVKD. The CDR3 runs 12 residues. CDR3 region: CAISGQSYEQYF. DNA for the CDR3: TGTGCCATCAGCGGGCAGTCCTACGAGCAGTACTTC.

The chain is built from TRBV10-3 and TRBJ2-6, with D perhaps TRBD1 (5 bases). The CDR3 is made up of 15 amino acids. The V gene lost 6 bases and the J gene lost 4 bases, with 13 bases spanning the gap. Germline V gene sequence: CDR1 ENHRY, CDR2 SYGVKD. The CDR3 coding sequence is TGTGCCATCAGGAAGACAGTTCTGGGGGCCAACGTCCTGACTTTC. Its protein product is CAIRKTVLGANVLTF.

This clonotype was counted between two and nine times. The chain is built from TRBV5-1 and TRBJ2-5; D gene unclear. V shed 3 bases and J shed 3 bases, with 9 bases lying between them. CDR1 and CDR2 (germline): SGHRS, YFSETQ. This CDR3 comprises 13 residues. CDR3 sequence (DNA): TGCGCCAGCAGCTCGCCGATGGAAGAGACCCAGTACTTC. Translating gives CASSSPMEETQYF. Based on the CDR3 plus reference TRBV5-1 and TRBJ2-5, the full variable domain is KAGVTQTPRYLIKTRGQQVTLSCSPISGHRSVSWYQQTPGQGLQFLFEYFSETQRNKGNFPGRFSGRQFSNSRSEMNVSTLELGDSALYLCASSSPMEETQYFGPGTRLLVL.

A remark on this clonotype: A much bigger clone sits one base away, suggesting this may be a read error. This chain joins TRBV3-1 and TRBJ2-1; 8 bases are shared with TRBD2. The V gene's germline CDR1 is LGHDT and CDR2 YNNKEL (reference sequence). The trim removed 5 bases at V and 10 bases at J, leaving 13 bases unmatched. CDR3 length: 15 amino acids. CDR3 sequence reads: CASSSSGRAAYEQFF. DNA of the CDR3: TGTGCCAGCAGCTCTAGCGGGCGCGCGGCCTACGAGCAGTTCTTC.

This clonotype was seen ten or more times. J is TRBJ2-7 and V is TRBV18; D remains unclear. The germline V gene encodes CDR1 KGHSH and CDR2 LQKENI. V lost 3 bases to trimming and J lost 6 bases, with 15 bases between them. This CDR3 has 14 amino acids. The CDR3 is CASSPMAVSGEQYF. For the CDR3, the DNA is TGTGCCAGCTCACCGATGGCGGTCTCGGGCGAGCAGTACTTC. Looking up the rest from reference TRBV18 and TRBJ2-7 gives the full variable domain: NAGVMQNPRHLVRRRGQEARLRCSPMKGHSHVYWYRQLPEEGLKFMVYLQKENIIDESGMPKERFSAEFPKEGPSILRIQQVVRGDSAAYFCASSPMAVSGEQYFGPGTRLTVT.

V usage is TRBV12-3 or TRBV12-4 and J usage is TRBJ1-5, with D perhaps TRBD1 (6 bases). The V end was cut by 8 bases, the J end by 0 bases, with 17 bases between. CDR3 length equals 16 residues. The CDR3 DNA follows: TGTGCCAGCCGCCCCGGACAGATTGGTAGCAATCAGCCCCAGCATTTT. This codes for CASRPGQIGSNQPQHF.